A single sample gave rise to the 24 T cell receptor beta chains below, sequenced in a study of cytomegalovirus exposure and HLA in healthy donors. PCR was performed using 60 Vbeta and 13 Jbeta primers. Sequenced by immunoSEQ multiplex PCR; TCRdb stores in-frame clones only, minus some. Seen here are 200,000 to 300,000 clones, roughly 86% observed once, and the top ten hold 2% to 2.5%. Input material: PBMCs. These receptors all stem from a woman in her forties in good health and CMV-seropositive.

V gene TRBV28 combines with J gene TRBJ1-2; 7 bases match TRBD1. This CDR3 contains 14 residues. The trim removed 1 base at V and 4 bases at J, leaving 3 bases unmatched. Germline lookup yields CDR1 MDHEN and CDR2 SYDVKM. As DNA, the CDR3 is TGTGCCAGCAGTTTATCTGGGACAGCCTATGGCTACACCTTC. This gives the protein CASSLSGTAYGYTF.

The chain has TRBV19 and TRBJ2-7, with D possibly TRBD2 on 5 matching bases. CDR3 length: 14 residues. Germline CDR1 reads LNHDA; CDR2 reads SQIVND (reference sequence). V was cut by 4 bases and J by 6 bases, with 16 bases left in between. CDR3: CASSTSNGVGEQYF. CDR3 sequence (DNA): TGTGCCAGTAGTACCAGTAACGGGGTCGGCGAGCAGTACTTC.

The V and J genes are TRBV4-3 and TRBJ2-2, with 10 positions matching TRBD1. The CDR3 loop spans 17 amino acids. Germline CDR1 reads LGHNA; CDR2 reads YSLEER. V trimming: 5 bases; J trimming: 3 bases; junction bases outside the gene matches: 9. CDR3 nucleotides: TGCGCCAGCAGCGCGCCTGCCGGGACAGGGGACACCGGGGAGCTGTTTTTT. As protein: CASSAPAGTGDTGELFF.

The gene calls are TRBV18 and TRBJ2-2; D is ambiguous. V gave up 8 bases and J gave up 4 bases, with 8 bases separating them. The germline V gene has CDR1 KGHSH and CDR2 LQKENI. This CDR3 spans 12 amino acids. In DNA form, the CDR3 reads TGTGCCAGCACTCTACTCACCGGGGAGCTGTTTTTT. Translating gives CASTLLTGELFF.

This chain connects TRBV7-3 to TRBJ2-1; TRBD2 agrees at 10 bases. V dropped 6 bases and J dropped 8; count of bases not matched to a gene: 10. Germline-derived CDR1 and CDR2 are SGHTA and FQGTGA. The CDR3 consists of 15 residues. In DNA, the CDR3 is TGTGCCAGCAGTTCAGCGGGAGGGCCCCAGGATGAGCAGTTCTTC. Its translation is CASSSAGGPQDEQFF.

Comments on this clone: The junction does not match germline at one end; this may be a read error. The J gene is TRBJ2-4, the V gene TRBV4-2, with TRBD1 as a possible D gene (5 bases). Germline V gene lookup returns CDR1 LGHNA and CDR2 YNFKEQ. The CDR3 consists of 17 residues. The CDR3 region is CASSQVFAGKAKNSQYF. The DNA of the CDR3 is TGTGCCAGCAGCCAAGTTTTTGCAGGGAAAGCCAAAAACAGTCAGTACTTC.

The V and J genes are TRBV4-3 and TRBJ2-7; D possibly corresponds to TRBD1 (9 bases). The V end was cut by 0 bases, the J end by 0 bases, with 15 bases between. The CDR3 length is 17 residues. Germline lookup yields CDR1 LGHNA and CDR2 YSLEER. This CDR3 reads CASSQDSGTGYSYEQYF. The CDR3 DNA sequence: TGCGCCAGCAGCCAAGATAGCGGGACAGGGTACTCCTACGAGCAGTACTTC.

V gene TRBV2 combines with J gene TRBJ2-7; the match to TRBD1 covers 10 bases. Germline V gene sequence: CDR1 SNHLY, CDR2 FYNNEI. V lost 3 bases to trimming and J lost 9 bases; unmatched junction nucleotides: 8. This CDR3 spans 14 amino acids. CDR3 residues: CASSERQGASGQYF. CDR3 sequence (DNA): TGTGCCAGCAGTGAGAGACAGGGGGCTTCTGGGCAGTACTTC.

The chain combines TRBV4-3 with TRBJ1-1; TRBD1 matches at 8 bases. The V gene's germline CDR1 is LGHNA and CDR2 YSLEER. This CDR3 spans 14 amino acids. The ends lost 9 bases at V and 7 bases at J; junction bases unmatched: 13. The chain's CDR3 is CASRTGMNSGEAFF. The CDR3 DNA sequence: TGCGCCAGTCGGACAGGGATGAACTCAGGTGAAGCTTTCTTT.

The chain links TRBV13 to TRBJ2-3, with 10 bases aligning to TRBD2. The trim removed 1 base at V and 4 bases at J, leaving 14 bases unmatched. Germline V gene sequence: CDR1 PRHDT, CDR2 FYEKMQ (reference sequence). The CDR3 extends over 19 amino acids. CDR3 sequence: CASSLVVSGRAGTADTQYF. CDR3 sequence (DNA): TGTGCCAGCAGCTTAGTCGTCAGCGGGAGGGCCGGTACGGCAGATACGCAGTATTTT.

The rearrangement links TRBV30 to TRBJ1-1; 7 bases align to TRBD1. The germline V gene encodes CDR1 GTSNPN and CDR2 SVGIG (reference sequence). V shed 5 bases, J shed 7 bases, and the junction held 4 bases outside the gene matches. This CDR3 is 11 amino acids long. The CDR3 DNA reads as TGTGCCTGGTTTAGACAGGGTGAAGCTTTCTTT. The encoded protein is CAWFRQGEAFF.

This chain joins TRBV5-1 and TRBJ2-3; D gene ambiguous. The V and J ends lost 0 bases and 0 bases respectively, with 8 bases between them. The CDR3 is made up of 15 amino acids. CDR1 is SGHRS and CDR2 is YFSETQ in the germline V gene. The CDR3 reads CASSLGQTSTDTQYF. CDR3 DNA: TGCGCCAGCAGCTTGGGTCAGACAAGCACAGATACGCAGTATTTT.

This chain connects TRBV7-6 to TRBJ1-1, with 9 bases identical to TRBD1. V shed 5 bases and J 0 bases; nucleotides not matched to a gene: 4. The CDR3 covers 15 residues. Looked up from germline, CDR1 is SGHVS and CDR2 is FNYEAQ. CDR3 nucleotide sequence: TGTGCCAGCAGCCAGGGGACAGGGATGAACACTGAAGCTTTCTTT. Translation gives CASSQGTGMNTEAFF.

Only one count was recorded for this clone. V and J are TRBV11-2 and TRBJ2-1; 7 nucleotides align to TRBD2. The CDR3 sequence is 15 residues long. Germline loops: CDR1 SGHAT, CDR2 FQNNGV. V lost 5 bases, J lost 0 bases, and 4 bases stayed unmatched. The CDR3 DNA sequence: TGTGCCAGCAGCCAACTAGCGTACTCCTACAATGAGCAGTTCTTC. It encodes CASSQLAYSYNEQFF.

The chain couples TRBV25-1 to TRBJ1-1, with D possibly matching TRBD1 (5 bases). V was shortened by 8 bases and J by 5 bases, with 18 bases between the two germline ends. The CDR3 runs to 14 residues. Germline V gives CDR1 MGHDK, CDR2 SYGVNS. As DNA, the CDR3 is TGTGCCAGCGATCTAAAGGGGCCGGTGACTGAAGCTTTCTTT. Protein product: CASDLKGPVTEAFF.

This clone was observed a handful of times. The CDR3 DNA is TGTGCCAGCAGTGGGGGACAGAGCTCCTACAATGAGCAGTTCTTC. Translating gives CASSGGQSSYNEQFF. The rearrangement links TRBV6-1 to TRBJ2-1; 7 nucleotides align to TRBD1. V was clipped by 4 bases and J by 0 bases; unmatched bases: 3. CDR3 length equals 15 residues. Germline V gives CDR1 MNHNS, CDR2 SASEGT.

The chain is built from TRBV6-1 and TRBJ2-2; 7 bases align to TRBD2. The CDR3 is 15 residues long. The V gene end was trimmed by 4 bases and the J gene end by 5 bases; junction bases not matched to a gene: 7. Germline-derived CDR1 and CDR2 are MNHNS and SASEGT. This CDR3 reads CASSGPMRGTGELFF. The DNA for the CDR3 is TGTGCCAGCAGTGGACCAATGCGGGGGACCGGGGAGCTGTTTTTT.

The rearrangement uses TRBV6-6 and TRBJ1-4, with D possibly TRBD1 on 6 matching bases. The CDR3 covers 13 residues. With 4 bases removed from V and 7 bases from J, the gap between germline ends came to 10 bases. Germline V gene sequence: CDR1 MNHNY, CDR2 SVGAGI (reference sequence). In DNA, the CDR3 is TGTGCCAGCAGTTCCGGACAGCCTGAAAAACTGTTTTTT. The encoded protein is CASSSGQPEKLFF.

The CDR3 sequence is CASSLLLPRRTGEAFF. CDR3 DNA sequence: TGTGCCAGCAGTTTATTACTCCCCCGAAGGACAGGTGAAGCTTTCTTT. The rearrangement joins TRBV28 to TRBJ1-1, with TRBD1 matching over 7 bases. This CDR3 is 16 amino acids long. The V gene's germline CDR1 is MDHEN and CDR2 SYDVKM. V lost 1 base and J lost 7; bases outside the gene matches: 12.

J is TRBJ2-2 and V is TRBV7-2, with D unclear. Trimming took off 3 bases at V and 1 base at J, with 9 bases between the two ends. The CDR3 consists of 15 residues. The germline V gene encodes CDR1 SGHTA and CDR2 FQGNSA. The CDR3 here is CASSFPRQNTGELFF. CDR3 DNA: TGTGCCAGCAGCTTTCCCCGACAGAACACCGGGGAGCTGTTTTTT.

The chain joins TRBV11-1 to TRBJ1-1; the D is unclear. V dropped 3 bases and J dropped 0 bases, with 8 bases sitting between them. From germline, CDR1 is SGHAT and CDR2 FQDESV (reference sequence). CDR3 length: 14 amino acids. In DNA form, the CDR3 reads TGTGCCAGCAGCTTTTCCAGGATGAACACTGAAGCTTTCTTT. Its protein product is CASSFSRMNTEAFF.

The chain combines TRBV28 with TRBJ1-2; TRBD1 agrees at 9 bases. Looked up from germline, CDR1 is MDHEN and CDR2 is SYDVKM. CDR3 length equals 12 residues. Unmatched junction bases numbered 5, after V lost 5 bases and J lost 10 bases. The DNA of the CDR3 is TGTGCCAGCAGTGCCAACAGGGGGCACTACACCTTC. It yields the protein CASSANRGHYTF.

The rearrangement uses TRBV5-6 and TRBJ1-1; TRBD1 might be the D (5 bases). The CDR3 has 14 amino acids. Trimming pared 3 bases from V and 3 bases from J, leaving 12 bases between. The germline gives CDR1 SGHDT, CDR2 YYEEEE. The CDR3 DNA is TGTGCCAGCAGCTCCTACAGGTGGGACACTGAAGCTTTCTTT. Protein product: CASSSYRWDTEAFF.

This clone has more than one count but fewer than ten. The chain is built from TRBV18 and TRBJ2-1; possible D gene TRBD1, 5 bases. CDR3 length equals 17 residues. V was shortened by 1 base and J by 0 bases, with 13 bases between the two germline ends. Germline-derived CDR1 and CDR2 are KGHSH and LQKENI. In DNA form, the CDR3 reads TGTGCCAGCTCACCACGACCCCGACAGAGCTCCTACAATGAGCAGTTCTTC. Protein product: CASSPRPRQSSYNEQFF.